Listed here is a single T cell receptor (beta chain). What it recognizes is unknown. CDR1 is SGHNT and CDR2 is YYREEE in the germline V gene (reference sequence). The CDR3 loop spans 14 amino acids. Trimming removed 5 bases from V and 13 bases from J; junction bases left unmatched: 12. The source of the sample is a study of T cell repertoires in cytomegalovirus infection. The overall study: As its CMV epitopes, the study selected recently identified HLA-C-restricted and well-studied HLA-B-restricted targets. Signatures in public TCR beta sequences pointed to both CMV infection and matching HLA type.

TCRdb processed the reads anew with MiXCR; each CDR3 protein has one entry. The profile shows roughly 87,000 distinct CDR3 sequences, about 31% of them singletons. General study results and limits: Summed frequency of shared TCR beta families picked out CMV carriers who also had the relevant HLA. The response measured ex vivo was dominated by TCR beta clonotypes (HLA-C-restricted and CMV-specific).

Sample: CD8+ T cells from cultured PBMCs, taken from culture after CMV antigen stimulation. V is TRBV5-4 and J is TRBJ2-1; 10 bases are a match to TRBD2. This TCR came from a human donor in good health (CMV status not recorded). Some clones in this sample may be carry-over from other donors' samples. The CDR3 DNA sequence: TGTGCCAGCAGGTTTAGCGGGGGGCCGCCTTTACAGTTCTTC. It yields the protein CASRFSGGPPLQFF.